This TCR beta chain was recovered during a study of cytomegalovirus exposure and HLA in healthy donors. The PCR had 60 Vbeta and 13 Jbeta primers. Generated by immunoSEQ multiplex PCR, the TCRdb table keeps only in-frame clones and is missing some. The profile shows 100,000 to 150,000 clones, approximately 82% of them singletons. Comment on this clone: Antigen: not known.

General observations from the study: TCR association rates varied by HLA locus in a later analysis, with DRB1 highest and HLA-C lowest.

The CDR3 is made up of 13 amino acids. The V gene's germline CDR1 is LNHDA and CDR2 SQIVND (reference sequence). V lost 1 base and J lost 7, with 11 bases in between. The gene calls are TRBV19 and TRBJ2-7; tentatively, D is TRBD1 or TRBD2 (5 bases each). This clonotype was sampled from a boy younger than 10 in good health and CMV-seronegative. The sample comprised PBMCs. The CDR3 coding sequence is TGTGCCAGTAGTATAGTCGAGGGACGGGAGCAGTACGTC. Translated, it gives CASSIVEGREQYV.